Each of the 10 T cell receptor beta chains below was sequenced from the same sample in a study of cytomegalovirus exposure and HLA in healthy donors. The PCR contained 60 Vbeta and 13 Jbeta primers. Libraries were prepared by immunoSEQ multiplex PCR; TCRdb keeps only in-frame clonotypes and omits some of them. Of some 80,000 clones listed, 70% to 80% are singletons. Sequences were obtained from PBMCs. These receptors were taken from a man aged 50 to 60 in good health and CMV-seronegative.

This clone was seen once. The chain links TRBV5-1 to TRBJ2-1, with 9 bases fitting TRBD1. Losses at the gene ends were 4 bases for V and 8 bases for J; bases not matched to a gene: 7. The CDR3 spans 14 residues. The germline V gene encodes CDR1 SGHRS and CDR2 YFSETQ. The CDR3 loop reads CASSTGQGRDEQFF. The CDR3 nucleotides are TGCGCCAGCAGCACGGGACAGGGTAGGGATGAGCAGTTCTTC.

This chain links TRBV11-2 with TRBJ2-7; a weak D match, TRBD2 (6 bases). This CDR3 contains 14 residues. Trimming cost V 6 bases and J 3 bases, with 15 bases left between them. CDR1 is SGHAT and CDR2 is FQNNGV in the germline V gene. DNA for the CDR3: TGTGCCAGCAGTTCTCCGGGACTGATCTACGAGCAGTACTTC. It encodes CASSSPGLIYEQYF. Drawing the rest from reference TRBV11-2 and TRBJ2-7, the complete variable domain is EAGVAQSPRYKIIEKRQSVAFWCNPISGHATLYWYQQILGQGPKLLIQFQNNGVVDDSQLPKDRFSAERLKGVDSTLKIQPAKLEDSAVYLCASSSPGLIYEQYFGPGTRLTVT.

This chain links TRBV7-2 with TRBJ2-2, with D uncertain. V lost 6 bases and J 4 bases, leaving 6 bases between the germline ends. CDR3 length: 12 amino acids. Germline CDR1 and CDR2: SGHTA and FQGNSA. For the CDR3, the DNA is TGTGCCAGCAGGGGCTTCACCGGGGAGCTGTTTTTT. This translates into CASRGFTGELFF.

This clone has a handful of counts. The chain recombines TRBV4-2 with TRBJ2-3, with TRBD2 matching over 14 bases. Germline CDR1 reads LGHNA; CDR2 reads YNFKEQ. CDR3 length: 17 amino acids. With 4 bases clipped from V and 0 bases from J, the junction kept 3 bases outside the gene matches. CDR3 loop: CASSPTSGGASTDTQYF. CDR3 DNA: TGTGCCAGCAGCCCGACTAGCGGGGGGGCGAGCACAGATACGCAGTATTTT.

The chain couples TRBV28 to TRBJ2-3, with 10 bases identical to TRBD2. Trimming at V came to 5 bases and at J to 4 bases, leaving 12 bases not matched to a gene. The CDR3 is 17 residues long. Germline V gives CDR1 MDHEN, CDR2 SYDVKM. For the CDR3, the DNA is TGTGCCAGCAGTGCCCAACGACCGGGACTAGCGTCAGATACGCAGTATTTT. Translated, it gives CASSAQRPGLASDTQYF.

The V call is TRBV6-5, the J call TRBJ2-3, with 7 nucleotides matching TRBD2. After removal of 0 bases from V and 4 bases from J, the junction contained 7 bases not matched to a gene. The V gene's germline CDR1 is MNHEY and CDR2 SVGAGI. The CDR3 length is 16 residues. The CDR3 sequence: CASSYSISGGADTQYF. CDR3 nucleotides: TGTGCCAGCAGTTACTCGATAAGTGGGGGGGCAGATACGCAGTATTTT.

This chain uses TRBV7-2 with TRBJ1-6; D not resolved. The CDR3 sequence is 12 residues long. V lost 1 base, J lost 10 bases, and 5 bases lay in between. Per germline, CDR1 SGHTA and CDR2 FQGNSA. The CDR3 sequence is CASSLERSPLHF. The CDR3 DNA reads as TGTGCCAGCAGCTTAGAGAGGTCACCCCTCCACTTT.

The V gene is TRBV4-2, the J gene TRBJ1-3, with D unresolved. V was pared by 0 bases and J by 2 bases, with 8 bases between. Germline V CDR1 and CDR2: LGHNA, YNFKEQ. This CDR3 has 15 amino acids. This CDR3 reads CASSQDSGAGNTIYF. The CDR3 DNA reads TGTGCCAGCAGCCAAGATTCCGGGGCTGGAAACACCATATATTTT.

This clone was counted a single time. The genes are TRBV4-2 and TRBJ2-3, with 7 positions matching TRBD1. Germline loops: CDR1 LGHNA, CDR2 YNFKEQ. Trimming at V came to 3 bases and at J to 4 bases, leaving 4 bases not matched to a gene. The CDR3 spans 14 residues. This chain's CDR3 is CASSQGQSADTQYF. The CDR3 DNA reads as TGTGCCAGCAGCCAGGGACAGTCCGCAGATACGCAGTATTTT.

The chain joins TRBV21-1 to TRBJ2-2; the D call of TRBD1 is as the table states it, not checked on the DNA. TRBV21-1 is classified as a pseudogene. This CDR3 has 13 amino acids. CDR3 DNA sequence: TGTGCCGAAGGGGGTAAAACACCGTGGGAGCTGTTTTTT. Translation gives CAEGGKTPWELFF.